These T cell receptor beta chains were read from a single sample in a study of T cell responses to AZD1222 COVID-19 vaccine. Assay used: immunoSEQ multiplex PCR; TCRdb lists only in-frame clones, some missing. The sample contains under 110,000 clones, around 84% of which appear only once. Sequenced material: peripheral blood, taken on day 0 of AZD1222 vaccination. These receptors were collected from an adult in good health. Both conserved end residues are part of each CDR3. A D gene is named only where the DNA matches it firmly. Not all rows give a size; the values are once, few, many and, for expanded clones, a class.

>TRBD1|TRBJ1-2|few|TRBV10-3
CASTLTGDYGYTF
TGTGCCAGTACCTTGACAGGGGACTATGGCTACACCTTC
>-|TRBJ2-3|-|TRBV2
CASITAVGGTQYF
TGTGCCAGCATAACAGCGGTTGGGGGTACGCAGTATTTT
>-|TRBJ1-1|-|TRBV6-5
CASSFSLLNTEAFF
TGTGCCAGCAGTTTCAGTTTATTGAACACTGAAGCTTTCTTT
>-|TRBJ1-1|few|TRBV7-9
CASSLSRLDTEAFF
TGTGCCAGCAGCTTATCTCGGTTGGACACTGAAGCTTTCTTT
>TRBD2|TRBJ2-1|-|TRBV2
CASSSRASGVTSSYNEQFF
TGTGCCAGCAGCTCCAGGGCTAGCGGGGTCACTAGCTCCTACAATGAGCAGTTCTTC
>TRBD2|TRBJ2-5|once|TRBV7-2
CASSLVGGRSGETQYF
TGTGCCAGCAGCTTAGTTGGCGGGAGGTCGGGAGAGACCCAGTACTTC
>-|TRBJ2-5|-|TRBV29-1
CSVELTGRETQYF
TGCAGCGTTGAACTGACAGGGAGGGAGACCCAGTACTTC
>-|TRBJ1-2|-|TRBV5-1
CASSLGDGYYGYTF
TGCGCCAGCAGCTTGGGCGACGGTTACTATGGCTACACCTTC
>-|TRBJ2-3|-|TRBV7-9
CASSLGGTPDTQYF
TGTGCCAGCAGCTTAGGCGGGACTCCAGATACGCAGTATTTT
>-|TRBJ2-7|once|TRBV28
CASSPGGLIGYEQYF
TGTGCCAGCAGCCCCGGGGGCCTTATCGGTTACGAGCAGTACTTC
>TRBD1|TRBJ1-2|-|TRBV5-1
CASSGTGSSAYGYTF
TGCGCCAGCAGCGGGACAGGATCCTCCGCCTATGGCTACACCTTC
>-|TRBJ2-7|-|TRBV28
CASSLTDDSSYEQYF
TGTGCCAGCAGTTTAACAGACGACAGCTCCTACGAGCAGTACTTC
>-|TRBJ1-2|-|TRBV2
CASSEGTPYGYTF
TGTGCCAGCAGTGAGGGGACACCCTATGGCTACACCTTC
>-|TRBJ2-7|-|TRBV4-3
CASSQDKGSYEQYF
TGCGCCAGCAGCCAAGACAAAGGCTCCTACGAGCAGTACTTC
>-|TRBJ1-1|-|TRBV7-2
CASSTRGGGTEAFF
TGTGCCAGCAGCACCCGGGGGGGTGGGACTGAAGCTTTCTTT
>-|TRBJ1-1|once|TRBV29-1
CSVAHETEAFF
TGCAGCGTTGCCCACGAGACTGAAGCTTTCTTT
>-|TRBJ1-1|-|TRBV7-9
CASSLGATEAFF
TGTGCCAGCAGCTTAGGGGCCACTGAAGCTTTCTTT
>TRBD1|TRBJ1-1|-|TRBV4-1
CASSLGQANTEAFF
TGCGCCAGCAGCCTAGGACAGGCGAACACTGAAGCTTTCTTT
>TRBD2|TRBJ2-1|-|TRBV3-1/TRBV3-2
CASSQDATSGRTDEQFF
TGTGCCAGCAGCCAAGACGCGACTAGCGGGAGAACCGATGAGCAGTTCTTC
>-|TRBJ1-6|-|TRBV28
CASSNERVDSPLHF
TGTGCCAGCAGCAACGAGCGGGTGGACTCACCCCTCCACTTT
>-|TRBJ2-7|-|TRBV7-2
CASSLRYNSYEQYF
TGTGCCAGCAGCTTAAGATACAACTCCTACGAGCAGTACTTC
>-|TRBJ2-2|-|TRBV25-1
CASSEQGVLNTGELFF
TGTGCCAGCAGTGAACAGGGTGTCTTGAACACCGGGGAGCTGTTTTTT
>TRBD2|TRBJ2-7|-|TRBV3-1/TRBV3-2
CASSQNQRGTHLEQYF
TGTGCCAGCAGCCAAAACCAGCGGGGTACCCACTTGGAGCAGTACTTC
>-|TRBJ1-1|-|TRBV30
CAWSTSYTEAFF
TGTGCCTGGAGTACGTCTTACACTGAAGCTTTCTTT
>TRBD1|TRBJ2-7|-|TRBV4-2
CASSPYTGTGYEQYF
TGTGCCAGCAGCCCCTATACCGGGACAGGCTACGAGCAGTACTTC
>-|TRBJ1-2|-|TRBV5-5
CASSLEGEYYGYTF
TGTGCCAGCAGCTTGGAGGGGGAGTACTATGGCTACACCTTC
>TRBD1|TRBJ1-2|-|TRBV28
CASSLFMTGRMPGYTF
TGTGCCAGCAGTTTATTCATGACAGGGAGGATGCCTGGCTACACCTTC
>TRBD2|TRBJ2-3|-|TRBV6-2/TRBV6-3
CASRPSGSSDTQYF
TGTGCCAGCAGACCTAGCGGGAGTTCAGATACGCAGTATTTT
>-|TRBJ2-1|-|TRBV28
CASSSGQIGYNEQFF
TGTGCCAGCAGTTCGGGACAAATTGGGTACAATGAGCAGTTCTTC
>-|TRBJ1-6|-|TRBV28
CAILDGNNSPLHF
TGTGCCATACTGGACGGTAATAATTCACCCCTCCACTTT
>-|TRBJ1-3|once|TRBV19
CASSIPTVRGSFGNTIYF
TGTGCCAGTAGTATACCAACTGTCAGGGGCTCTTTTGGAAACACCATATATTTT
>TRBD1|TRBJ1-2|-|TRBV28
CASSIRRDRVKYYGYTF
TGTGCCAGCAGTATCCGCCGGGACAGGGTAAAATACTATGGCTACACCTTC
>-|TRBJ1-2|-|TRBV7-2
CASSLGQSNGYTF
TGTGCCAGCAGCTTAGGACAGAGCAATGGCTACACCTTC
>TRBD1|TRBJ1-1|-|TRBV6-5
CASSIQGTGNTEAFF
TGTGCCAGCAGTATACAGGGGACAGGGAACACTGAAGCTTTCTTT
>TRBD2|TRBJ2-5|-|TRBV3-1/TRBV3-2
CASSQGRTSKETQYF
TGTGCCAGCAGCCAAGGGAGGACTAGCAAAGAGACCCAGTACTTC
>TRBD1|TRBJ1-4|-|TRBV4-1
CASRAQGEKLFF
TGCGCCAGCAGGGCACAGGGGGAAAAACTGTTTTTT